This T cell receptor beta chain was captured in a study of regulatory T cells in long-lasting Graves disease. Study in general: Duration of antithyroid drug therapy among newly diagnosed Graves' patients was under 3 months. Overall study results and limits: Persistent disease was associated with favored TRBV28 usage and with favored use of TRBJ1-2 and TRBJ2-5.

There are 15 residues in the CDR3. V lost 5 bases and J lost 5; bases outside the gene matches: 8. Time point noted: newly diagnosed GD, antithyroid drugs for less than 3 months. From PBMCs, RNA was extracted and then used to make the TCR library. From each patient, around 9 milliliters of peripheral blood was drawn and collected into an EDTA anticoagulant tube. Combining iRepertoire HTBI primers with Arm-PCR of CDR3 regions, the authors built TCR beta libraries. TCRdb itself ran the multiplex PCR reads through MiXCR, one entry per CDR3 protein. The sample consists of about 620,000 distinct CDR3 sequences, roughly 15% of them appearing once. This clonotype was observed many times. What it recognizes is unknown. The sample was also reused in another study, on T cells in Graves' hyperthyroidism and ophthalmopathy.

The origin of this receptor is a woman in her twenties or thirties with Graves disease. This sequence joins TRBV12-3 or TRBV12-4 and TRBJ2-5, with 10 nucleotides matching TRBD1. This sample comprised peripheral blood mononuclear cells (PBMCs), obtained at new diagnosis, from a patient treated with antithyroid drugs. CDR3: CASSPQTGGAETQYF. The CDR3 DNA follows: TGTGCCAGCAGTCCGCAGACAGGGGGCGCGGAGACCCAGTACTTC.